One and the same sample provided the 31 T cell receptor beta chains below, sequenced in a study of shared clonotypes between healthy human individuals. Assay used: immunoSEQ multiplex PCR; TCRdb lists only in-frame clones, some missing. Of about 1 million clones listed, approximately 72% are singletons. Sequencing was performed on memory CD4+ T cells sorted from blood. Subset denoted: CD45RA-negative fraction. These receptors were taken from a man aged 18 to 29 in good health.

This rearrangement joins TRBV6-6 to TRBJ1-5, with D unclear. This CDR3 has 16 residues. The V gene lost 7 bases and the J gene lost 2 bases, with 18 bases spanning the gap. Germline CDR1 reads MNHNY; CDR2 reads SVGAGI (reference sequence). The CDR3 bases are TGTGCCAGCACCACGGGCCAGCTTTCTGGCAATCAGCCCCAGCATTTT. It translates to CASTTGQLSGNQPQHF.

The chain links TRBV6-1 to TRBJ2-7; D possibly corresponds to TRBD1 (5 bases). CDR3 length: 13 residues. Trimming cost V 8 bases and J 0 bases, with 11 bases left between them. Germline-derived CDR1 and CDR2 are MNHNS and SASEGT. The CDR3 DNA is TGTGCCAGCGTTCGACAGAGCTCCTACGAGCAGTACTTC. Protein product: CASVRQSSYEQYF.

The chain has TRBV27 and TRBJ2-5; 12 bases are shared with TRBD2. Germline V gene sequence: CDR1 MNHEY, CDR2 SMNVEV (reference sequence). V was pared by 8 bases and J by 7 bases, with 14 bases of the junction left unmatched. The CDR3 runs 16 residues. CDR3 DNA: TGTGCCAGCCTCCCGGTCCTAGCGGGAGGGCCGGGGACCCAGTACTTC. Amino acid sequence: CASLPVLAGGPGTQYF.

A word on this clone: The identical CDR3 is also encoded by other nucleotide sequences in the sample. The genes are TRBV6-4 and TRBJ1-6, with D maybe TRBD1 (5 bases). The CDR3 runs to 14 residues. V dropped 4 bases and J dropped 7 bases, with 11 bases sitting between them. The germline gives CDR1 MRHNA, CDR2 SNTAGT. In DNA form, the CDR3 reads TGTGCCAGCAGTGCCAGCCCAGGGAATTCACCCCTCCACTTT. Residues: CASSASPGNSPLHF.

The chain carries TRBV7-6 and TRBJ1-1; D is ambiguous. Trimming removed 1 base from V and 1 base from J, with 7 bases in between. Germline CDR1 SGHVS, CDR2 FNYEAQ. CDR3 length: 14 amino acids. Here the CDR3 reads CASSLVDGNTEAFF. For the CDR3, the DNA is TGTGCCAGCAGCTTAGTAGACGGGAACACTGAAGCTTTCTTT.

CDR3 region: CASSPGRVSGYTF. DNA for the CDR3: TGTGCCAGCAGCCCAGGCAGGGTTAGTGGCTACACCTTC. This chain uses TRBV5-4 with TRBJ1-2; possibly TRBD1 for D (5 bases). V was trimmed by 4 bases and J by 7 bases, leaving 14 bases between them. The CDR3 runs 13 residues. The germline gives CDR1 SGHNT, CDR2 YYREEE (reference sequence). The variable domain in full, completed from reference TRBV5-4 and TRBJ1-2, reads ETGVTQSPTHLIKTRGQQVTLRCSSQSGHNTVSWYQQALGQGPQFIFQYYREEENGRGNFPPRFSGLQFPNYSSELNVNALELDDSALYLCASSPGRVSGYTFGSGTRLTVV.

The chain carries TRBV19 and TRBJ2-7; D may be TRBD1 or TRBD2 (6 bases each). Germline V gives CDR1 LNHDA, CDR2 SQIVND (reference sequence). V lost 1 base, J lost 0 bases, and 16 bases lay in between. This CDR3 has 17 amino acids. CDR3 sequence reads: CASSIVGRDTISYEQYF. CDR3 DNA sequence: TGTGCCAGTAGTATAGTAGGGCGGGACACCATCTCCTACGAGCAGTACTTC.

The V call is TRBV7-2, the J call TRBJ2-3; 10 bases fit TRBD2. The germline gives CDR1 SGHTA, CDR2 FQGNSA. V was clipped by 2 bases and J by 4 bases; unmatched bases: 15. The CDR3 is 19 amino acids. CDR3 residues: CASSLMGGAGGRQADTQYF. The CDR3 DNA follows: TGTGCCAGCAGCTTAATGGGGGGAGCGGGAGGGCGGCAGGCAGATACGCAGTATTTT.

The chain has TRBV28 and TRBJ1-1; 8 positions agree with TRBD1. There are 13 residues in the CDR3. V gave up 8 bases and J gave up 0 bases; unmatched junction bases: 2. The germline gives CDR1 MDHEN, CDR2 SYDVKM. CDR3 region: CASFRGLNTEAFF. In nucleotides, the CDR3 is TGTGCCAGCTTCAGGGGGCTGAACACTGAAGCTTTCTTT.

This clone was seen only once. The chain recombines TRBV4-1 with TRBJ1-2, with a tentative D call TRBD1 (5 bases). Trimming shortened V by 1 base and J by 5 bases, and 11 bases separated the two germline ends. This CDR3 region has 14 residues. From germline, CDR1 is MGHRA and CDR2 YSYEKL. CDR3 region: CASSQGGAGYGYTF. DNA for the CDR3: TGCGCCAGCAGCCAAGGAGGGGCGGGGTATGGCTACACCTTC.

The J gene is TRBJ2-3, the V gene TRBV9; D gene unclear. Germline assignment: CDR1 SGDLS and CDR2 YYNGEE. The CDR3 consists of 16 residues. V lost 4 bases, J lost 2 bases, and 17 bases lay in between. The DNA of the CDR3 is TGTGCCAGCAGCATCCTCACTACTACTCTCACAGATACGCAGTATTTT. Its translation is CASSILTTTLTDTQYF.

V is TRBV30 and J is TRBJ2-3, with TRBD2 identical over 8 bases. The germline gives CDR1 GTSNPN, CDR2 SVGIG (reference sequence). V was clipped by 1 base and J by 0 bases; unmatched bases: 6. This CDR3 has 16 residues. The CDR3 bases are TGTGCCTGGAGTGCCGGACTAGCAACTAGCACAGATACGCAGTATTTT. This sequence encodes CAWSAGLATSTDTQYF.

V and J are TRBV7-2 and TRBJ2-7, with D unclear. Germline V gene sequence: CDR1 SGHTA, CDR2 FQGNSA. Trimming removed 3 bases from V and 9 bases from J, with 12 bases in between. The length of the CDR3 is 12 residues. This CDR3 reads CASSFNYLMQYF. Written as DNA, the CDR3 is TGTGCCAGCAGCTTCAACTACCTGATGCAGTACTTC.

The CDR3 protein is CASILTSGVSSTDTQYF. CDR3 DNA: TGTGCCAGCATTCTGACTAGCGGGGTCTCTAGCACAGATACGCAGTATTTT. The chain recombines TRBV21-1 with TRBJ2-3; TRBD2, the D gene given by the table, was not confirmed from the DNA. TRBV21-1 is shown as a pseudogene. The CDR3 has 17 residues.

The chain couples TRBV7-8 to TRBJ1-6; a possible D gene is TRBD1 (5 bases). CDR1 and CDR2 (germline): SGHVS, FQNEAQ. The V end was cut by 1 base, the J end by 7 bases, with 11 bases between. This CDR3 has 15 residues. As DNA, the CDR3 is TGTGCCAGCAGCTTAGACAGGAGTTTCAATTCACCCCTCCACTTT. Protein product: CASSLDRSFNSPLHF.

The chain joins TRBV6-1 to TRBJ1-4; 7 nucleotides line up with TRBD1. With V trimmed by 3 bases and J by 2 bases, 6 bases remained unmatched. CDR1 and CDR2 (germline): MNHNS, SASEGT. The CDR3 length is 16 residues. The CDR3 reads CASSDRQGGTNEKLFF. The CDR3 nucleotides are TGTGCCAGCAGTGATAGACAGGGAGGTACTAATGAAAAACTGTTTTTT.

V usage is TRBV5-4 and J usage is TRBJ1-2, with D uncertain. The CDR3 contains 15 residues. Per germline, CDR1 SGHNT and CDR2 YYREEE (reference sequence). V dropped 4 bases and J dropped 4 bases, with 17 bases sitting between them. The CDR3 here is CASSPSGSLSYGYTF. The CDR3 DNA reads TGTGCCAGCAGCCCAAGCGGCAGTCTATCCTATGGCTACACCTTC.

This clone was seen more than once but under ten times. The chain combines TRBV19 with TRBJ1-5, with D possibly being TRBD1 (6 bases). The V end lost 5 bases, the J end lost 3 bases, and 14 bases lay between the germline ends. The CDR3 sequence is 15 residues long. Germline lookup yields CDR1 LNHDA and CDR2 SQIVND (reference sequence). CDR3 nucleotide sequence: TGTGCCAGTAGTGTACAGGGACAACCCAATCAGCCCCAGCATTTT. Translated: CASSVQGQPNQPQHF.

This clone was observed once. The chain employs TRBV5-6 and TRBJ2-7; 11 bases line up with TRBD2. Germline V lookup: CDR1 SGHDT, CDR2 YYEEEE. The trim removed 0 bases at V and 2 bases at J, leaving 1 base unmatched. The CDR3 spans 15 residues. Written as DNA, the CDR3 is TGTGCCAGCAGCTTGGCGGGACTAGCGGCCTACGAGCAGTACTTC. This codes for CASSLAGLAAYEQYF.

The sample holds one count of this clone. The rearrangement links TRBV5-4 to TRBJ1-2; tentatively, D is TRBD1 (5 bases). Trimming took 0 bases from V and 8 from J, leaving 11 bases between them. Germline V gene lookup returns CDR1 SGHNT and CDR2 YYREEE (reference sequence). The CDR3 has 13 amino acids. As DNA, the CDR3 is TGTGCCAGCAGCTTGGTTGGGGCAAAGGGCTACACCTTC. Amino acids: CASSLVGAKGYTF.

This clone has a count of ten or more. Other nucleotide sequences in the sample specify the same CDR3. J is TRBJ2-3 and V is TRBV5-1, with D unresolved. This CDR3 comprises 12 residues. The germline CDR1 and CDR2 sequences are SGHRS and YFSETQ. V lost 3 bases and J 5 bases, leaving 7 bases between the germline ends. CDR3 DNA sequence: TGCGCCAGCAGCTCCTGGGGAGATACGCAGTATTTT. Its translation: CASSSWGDTQYF.

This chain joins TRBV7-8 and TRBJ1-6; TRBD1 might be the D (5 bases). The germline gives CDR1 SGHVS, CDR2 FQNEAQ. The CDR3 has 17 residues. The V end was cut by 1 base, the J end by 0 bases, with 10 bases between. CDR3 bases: TGTGCCAGCAGCTTAGAAGGGGTACTCTCCTATAATTCACCCCTCCACTTT. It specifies CASSLEGVLSYNSPLHF.

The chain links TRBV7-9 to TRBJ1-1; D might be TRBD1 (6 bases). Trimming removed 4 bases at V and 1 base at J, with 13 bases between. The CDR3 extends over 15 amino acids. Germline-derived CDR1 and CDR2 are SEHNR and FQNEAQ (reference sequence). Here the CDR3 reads CASSSLRGGNTEAFF. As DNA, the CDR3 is TGTGCCAGCAGCTCCCTCAGGGGCGGGAACACTGAAGCTTTCTTT.

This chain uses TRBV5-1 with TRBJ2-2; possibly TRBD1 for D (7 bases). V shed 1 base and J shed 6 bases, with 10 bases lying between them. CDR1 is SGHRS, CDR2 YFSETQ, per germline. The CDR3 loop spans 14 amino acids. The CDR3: CASSLQGGSGELFF. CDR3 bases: TGCGCCAGCAGCTTGCAGGGGGGATCCGGGGAGCTGTTTTTT.

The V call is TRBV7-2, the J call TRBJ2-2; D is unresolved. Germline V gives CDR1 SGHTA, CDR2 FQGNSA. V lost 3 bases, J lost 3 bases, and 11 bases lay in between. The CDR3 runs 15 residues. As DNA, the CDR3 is TGTGCCAGCAGCTTGGGGATTAGAGACACCGGGGAGCTGTTTTTT. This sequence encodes CASSLGIRDTGELFF.

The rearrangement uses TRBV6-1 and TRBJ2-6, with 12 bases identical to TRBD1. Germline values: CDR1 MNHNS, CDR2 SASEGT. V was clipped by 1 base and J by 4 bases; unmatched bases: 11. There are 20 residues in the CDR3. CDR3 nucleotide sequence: TGTGCCAGCAGTGAAGTAAAGCCGGGACAGGGGGCATCCGGGGCCAACGTCCTGACTTTC. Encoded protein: CASSEVKPGQGASGANVLTF.

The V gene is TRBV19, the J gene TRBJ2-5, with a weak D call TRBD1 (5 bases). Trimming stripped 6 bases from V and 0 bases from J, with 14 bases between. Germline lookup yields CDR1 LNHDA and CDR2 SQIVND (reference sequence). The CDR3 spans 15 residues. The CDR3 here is CASSPQGRNQETQYF. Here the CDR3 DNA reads TGTGCCAGTAGCCCGCAGGGTCGGAACCAAGAGACCCAGTACTTC.

For the CDR3, the DNA is TGTGCCAGCAGTGGAAGTAGCGGAAATGAGCAGTTCTTC. Residues: CASSGSSGNEQFF. The chain has TRBV2 and TRBJ2-1, with a tentative D call TRBD2 (6 bases). The germline gives CDR1 SNHLY, CDR2 FYNNEI. The CDR3 covers 13 residues. V shed 4 bases and J shed 7 bases, with 11 bases lying between them.

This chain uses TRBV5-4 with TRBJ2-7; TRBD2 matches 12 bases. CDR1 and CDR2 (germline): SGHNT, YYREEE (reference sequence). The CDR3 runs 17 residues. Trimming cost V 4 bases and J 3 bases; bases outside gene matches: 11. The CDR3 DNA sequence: TGTGCCAGCAGCCCAGGTGGACTAGCGGGATTTCTCTACGAGCAGTACTTC. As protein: CASSPGGLAGFLYEQYF.

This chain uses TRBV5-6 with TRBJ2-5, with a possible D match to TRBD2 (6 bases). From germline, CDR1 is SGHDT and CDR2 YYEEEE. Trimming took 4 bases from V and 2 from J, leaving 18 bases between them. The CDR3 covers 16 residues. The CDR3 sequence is CASSLPGAPAQETQYF. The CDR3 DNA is TGTGCCAGCAGCCTCCCGGGAGCGCCCGCTCAAGAGACCCAGTACTTC.

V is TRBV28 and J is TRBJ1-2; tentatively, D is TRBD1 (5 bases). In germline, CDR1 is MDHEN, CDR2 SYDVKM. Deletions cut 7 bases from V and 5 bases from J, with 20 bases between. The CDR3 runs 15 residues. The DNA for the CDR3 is TGTGCCAGCACCGTAGGGCAGGACCGGGGGTATGGCTACACCTTC. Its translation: CASTVGQDRGYGYTF.